This paragraph reports one T cell receptor beta chain. The table came from immunoSEQ multiplex PCR; TCRdb's copy has only in-frame clones and leaves some out. Of 150,000 or so clones in the sample, approximately 82% were seen once. The entry originates in a study of blood T cell repertoires in COVID-19. The CDR3 totals 14 residues. Germline V gives CDR1 SGHRS, CDR2 YFSETQ. V lost 4 bases and J lost 7, with 14 bases in between. J is TRBJ1-4 and V is TRBV5-1, with D maybe TRBD1 (5 bases). Sequencing input: peripheral blood. The sequence was obtained from a human donor with acute or convalescent COVID-19. The donor label of this sample is uncertain. The CDR3 nucleotides are TGCGCCAGCAGCATGACAGTAAAGGGTGAAAAACTGTTTTTT. It is translated as CASSMTVKGEKLFF.